This section outlines one TCR beta chain sequence together with its context. These data come from a study of OX40 agonist ivuxolimab in advanced cancers. In the study overall: Hepatocellular carcinoma, melanoma, renal cell or head and neck cancer affected the dose-escalation patients.

The length of the CDR3 is 15 residues. Trimming pared 3 bases from V and 0 bases from J, leaving 11 bases between. The germline gives CDR1 LNHDA, CDR2 SQIVND (reference sequence). Measured with immunoSEQ multiplex PCR; TCRdb has only the in-frame clones, and not every one. The profile shows more than 30,000 clones, roughly nine tenths of them singletons. On cycle 4 day 1 and cycle 7 day 1, as well as at baseline, blood was sampled. Sequencing was performed on CD4+ or CD8+ T cells sorted from blood, taken in a trial of the OX40 agonist ivuxolimab. The V call is TRBV19, the J call TRBJ1-2, with D unresolved. This TCR came from an adult with an advanced solid tumor such as melanoma, head and neck, liver or kidney cancer. The CDR3 reads CASSIPTGANYGYTF. CDR3 DNA sequence: TGTGCCAGTAGTATTCCGACGGGAGCTAACTATGGCTACACCTTC.